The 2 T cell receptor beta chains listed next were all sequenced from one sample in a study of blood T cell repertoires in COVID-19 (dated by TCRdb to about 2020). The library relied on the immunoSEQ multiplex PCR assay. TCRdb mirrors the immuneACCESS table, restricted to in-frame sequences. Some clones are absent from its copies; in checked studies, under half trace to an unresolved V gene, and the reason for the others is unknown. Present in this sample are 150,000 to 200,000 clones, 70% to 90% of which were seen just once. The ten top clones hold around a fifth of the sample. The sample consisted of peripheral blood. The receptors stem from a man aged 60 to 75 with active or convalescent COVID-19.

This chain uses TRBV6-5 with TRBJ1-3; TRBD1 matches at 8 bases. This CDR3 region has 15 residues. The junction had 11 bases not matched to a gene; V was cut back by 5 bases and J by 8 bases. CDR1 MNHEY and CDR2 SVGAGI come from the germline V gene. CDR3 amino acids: CASSKTGDLRDTIYF. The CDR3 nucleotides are TGTGCCAGCAGTAAGACAGGGGACCTCAGGGACACCATATATTTT.

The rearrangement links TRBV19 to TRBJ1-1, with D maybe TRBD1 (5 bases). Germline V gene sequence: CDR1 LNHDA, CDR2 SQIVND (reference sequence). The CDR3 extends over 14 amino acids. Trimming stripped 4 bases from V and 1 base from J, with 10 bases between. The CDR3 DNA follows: TGTGCCAGTAGTAAGGGGTGGGGGAACACTGAAGCTTTCTTT. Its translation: CASSKGWGNTEAFF.